This T cell receptor beta chain came from a study of blood T cell repertoires in COVID-19. Authors' processing steps: From reference gene primer amplification, estimates of nucleated cell counts were derived. Repertoires were generated with immunoSEQ multiplex PCR, while TCRdb's copy carries only in-frame clones and drops some. The V and J calls and clone size are taken from that table; D and trimming were inferred from the DNA. This sample has 300,000 to 450,000 clones, with around 87% found just once. Germline assignment: CDR1 SGHRS and CDR2 YFSETQ. The CDR3 has 12 amino acids. Deletions cut 5 bases from V and 0 bases from J, with 5 bases between. Cohorts were based on clinical histories the participants reported.

The receptor's source is a man in his forties in a cohort exposed to, infected with or recovered from COVID-19 (not recorded which). The V gene is TRBV5-1, the J gene TRBJ1-2; D remains unclear. What was sequenced was PBMCs or T cells enriched from blood (not recorded which). CDR3 nucleotide sequence: TGCGCCAGCAGGGCAGCTAACTATGGCTACACCTTC. This gives the protein CASRAANYGYTF.